This T cell receptor (beta chain) was identified during a study of OX40 agonist ivuxolimab in advanced cancers. Study observations and caveats: Some nonresponders additionally presented with little normalized T-cell clonal expansion.

CDR3 length: 14 amino acids. Germline V lookup: CDR1 SGHAT, CDR2 FQNNGV. V shed 5 bases and J shed 7 bases, with 14 bases lying between them. Turning to this clone: What it recognizes is unknown.

TCRdb's copy holds only in-frame clones and misses some; the assay was immunoSEQ multiplex PCR. This table has about 73,000 clones, around nine tenths appearing once. The sequence derives from an adult with an advanced solid tumor such as melanoma, head and neck, liver or kidney cancer. The chain links TRBV11-2 to TRBJ2-2, with D possibly called TRBD1 or TRBD2 (5 bases each). Sample: CD4+ or CD8+ T cells sorted from blood, taken in a trial of the OX40 agonist ivuxolimab. CDR3 protein: CASSPRGAGGELFF. DNA for the CDR3: TGTGCCAGCAGCCCCCGGGGCGCGGGCGGGGAGCTGTTTTTT.